This T cell receptor beta chain stems from a study of CXCR3-negative and CXCR3-positive naive CD8 T cells. Overall study findings and caveats: Naive cells positive for CXCR3 carried more hydrophobic TRB CDR3s than CXCR3-negative ones. With surface CD5 comparable between naive subsets, TCR strength was estimated using properties derived from the TRB CDR3.

This CDR3 is built from 19 residues. CDR1 and CDR2 from the germline V gene are LGHNT and FRNRAP. The TRB libraries of cDNA were built by UMI-labeled 5' RACE. TCRdb processed the 5' RACE reads again and assigns one entry to each CDR3 protein, with no DNA. The sample table sets out roughly 120,000 distinct CDR3 sequences. Note on this clonotype: Antigen: not known.

The clonotype originates from a human donor in good health. Some clones in this sample may be carry-over from other donors' samples. The rearrangement joins TRBV12-5 to TRBJ2-1; TCRdb returns TRBD2, unconfirmable since there is no DNA. Source material: naive CXCR3+ CD8+ T cells from blood. Subset meaning: CD45RO-CCR7+CD27+CD95- naive CD8+ T cells expressing CXCR3 (TNR3+). Here the CDR3 reads CASGSPLAGLVTSYNEQFF.